Reported below is one TCR beta chain. The table came from immunoSEQ multiplex PCR; TCRdb's copy has only in-frame clones and leaves some out. The sample records over 60,000 clones, roughly nine tenths being singletons. These data originate in a study of T cell changes during pregnancy in multiple sclerosis. Trimming shortened V by 3 bases and J by 10 bases, and 9 bases separated the two germline ends. This CDR3 region has 11 residues. CDR1 and CDR2 (germline): WSHSY, SAAADI. The starting material was peripheral blood, obtained in the third trimester of pregnancy. The sequence was collected from a female donor in good health, enrolled as a control in a pregnancy study. The J gene is TRBJ1-2, the V gene TRBV10-2; D not resolved. The chain's CDR3 is CASSDGYYYTF. CDR3 DNA sequence: TGCGCCAGCAGTGACGGATACTACTACACCTTC.